The clone carrying this T cell receptor (beta chain) was seen once. The sample comes from a study of blood T cell repertoires in COVID-19. The germline V gene has CDR1 MNHEY and CDR2 SMNVEV (reference sequence). This CDR3 comprises 14 residues. V was pared by 6 bases and J by 7 bases, with 19 bases between. Repertoires were generated with immunoSEQ multiplex PCR, while TCRdb's copy carries only in-frame clones and drops some. The table includes some 160,000 clones, 70% to 90% detected once. The sequence came from a woman of 80 years or more with COVID-19, enrolled during active disease. The V call is TRBV27, the J call TRBJ2-7; TRBD1 might be the D (6 bases). The sample taken for sequencing was peripheral blood. CDR3: CASSFLRAGEEQYF. CDR3 in DNA: TGTGCCAGCAGCTTCCTACGGGCAGGGGAGGAGCAGTACTTC.